This T cell receptor beta chain was observed in a study of blood T cell repertoires in COVID-19. Data came from immunoSEQ multiplex PCR; TCRdb stores just in-frame clones and leaves some out. The top ten hold roughly 1.1% of the sample, which has around 380,000 clones, about 80% seen once. This receptor was obtained from a human donor with acute or convalescent COVID-19. The donor label of this sample is uncertain. Sequencing was carried out using peripheral blood.

The CDR3 sequence is CASSLAGDRGRQAFF. The DNA for the CDR3 is TGTGCCAGCAGCTTAGCGGGGGACAGGGGGCGTCAAGCTTTCTTT. The chain recombines TRBV7-9 with TRBJ1-1; 12 bases align to TRBD1. In germline, CDR1 is SEHNR, CDR2 FQNEAQ (reference sequence). The CDR3 is 15 amino acids. After removal of 0 bases from V and 9 bases from J, the junction contained 5 bases not matched to a gene.